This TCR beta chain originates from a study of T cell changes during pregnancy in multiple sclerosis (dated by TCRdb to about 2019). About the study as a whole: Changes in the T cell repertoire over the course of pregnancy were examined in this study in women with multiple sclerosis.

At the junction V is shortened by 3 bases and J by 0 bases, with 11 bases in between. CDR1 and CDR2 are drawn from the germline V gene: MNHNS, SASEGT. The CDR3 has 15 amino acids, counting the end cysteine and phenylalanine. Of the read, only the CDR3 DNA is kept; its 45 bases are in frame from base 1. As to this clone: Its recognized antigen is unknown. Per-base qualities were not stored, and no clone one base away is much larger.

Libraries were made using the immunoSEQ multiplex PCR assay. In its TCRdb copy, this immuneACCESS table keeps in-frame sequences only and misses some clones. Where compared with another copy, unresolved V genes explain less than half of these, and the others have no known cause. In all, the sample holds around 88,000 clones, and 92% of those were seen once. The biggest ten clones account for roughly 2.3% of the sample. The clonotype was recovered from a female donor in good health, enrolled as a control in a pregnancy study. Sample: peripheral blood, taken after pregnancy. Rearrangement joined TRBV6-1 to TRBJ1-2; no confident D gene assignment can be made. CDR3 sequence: CASSEDSAANYGYTF. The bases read TGTGCCAGCAGTGAGGACTCCGCAGCTAACTATGGCTACACCTTC.